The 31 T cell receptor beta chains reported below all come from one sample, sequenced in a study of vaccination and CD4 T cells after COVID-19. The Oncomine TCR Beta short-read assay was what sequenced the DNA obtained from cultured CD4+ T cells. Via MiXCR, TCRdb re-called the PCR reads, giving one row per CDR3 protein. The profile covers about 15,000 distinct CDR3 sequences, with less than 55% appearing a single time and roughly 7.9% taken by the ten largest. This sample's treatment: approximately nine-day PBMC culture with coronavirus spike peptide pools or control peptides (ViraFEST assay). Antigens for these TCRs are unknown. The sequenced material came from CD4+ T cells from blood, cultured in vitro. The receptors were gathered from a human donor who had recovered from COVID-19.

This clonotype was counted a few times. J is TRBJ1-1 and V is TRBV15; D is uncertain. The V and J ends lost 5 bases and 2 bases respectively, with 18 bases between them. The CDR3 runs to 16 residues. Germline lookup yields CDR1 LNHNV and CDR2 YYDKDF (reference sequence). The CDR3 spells CATSRRRAEFNTEAFF. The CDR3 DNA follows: TGTGCCACCAGCCGCCGTCGGGCAGAATTTAACACTGAAGCTTTCTTT. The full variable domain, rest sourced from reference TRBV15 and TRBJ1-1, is DAMVIQNPRYQVTQFGKPVTLSCSQTLNHNVMYWYQQKSSQAPKLLFHYYDKDFNNEADTPDNFQSRRPNTSFCFLDIRSPGLGDTAMYLCATSRRRAEFNTEAFFGQGTRLTVV.

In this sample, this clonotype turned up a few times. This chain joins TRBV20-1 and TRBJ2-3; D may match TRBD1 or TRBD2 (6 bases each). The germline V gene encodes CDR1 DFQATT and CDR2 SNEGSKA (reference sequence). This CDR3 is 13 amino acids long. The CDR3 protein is CGWGASGVDTQYF. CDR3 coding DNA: TGCGGGTGGGGGGCTTCGGGGGTGGATACGCAGTATTTT.

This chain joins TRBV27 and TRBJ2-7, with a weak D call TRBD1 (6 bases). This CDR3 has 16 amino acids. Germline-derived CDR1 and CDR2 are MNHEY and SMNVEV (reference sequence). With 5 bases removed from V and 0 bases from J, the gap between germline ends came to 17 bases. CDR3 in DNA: TGTGCCAGCAGTCCCCCGGGCACAGGGAGCTCCTACGAGCAGTACTTC. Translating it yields CASSPPGTGSSYEQYF.

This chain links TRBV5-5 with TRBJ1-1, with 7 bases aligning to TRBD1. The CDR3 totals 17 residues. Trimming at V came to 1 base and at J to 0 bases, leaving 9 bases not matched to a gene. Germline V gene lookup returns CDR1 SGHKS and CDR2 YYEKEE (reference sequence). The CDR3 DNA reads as TGTGCCAGCAGCTTGAGACAGGGACTCCTCATGAACACTGAAGCTTTCTTT. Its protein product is CASSLRQGLLMNTEAFF.

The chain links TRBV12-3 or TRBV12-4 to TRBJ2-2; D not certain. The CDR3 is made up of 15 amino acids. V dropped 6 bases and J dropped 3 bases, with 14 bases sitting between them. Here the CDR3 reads CASSPVMGYTGELFF. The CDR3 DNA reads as TGTGCCAGCAGCCCGGTAATGGGGTACACCGGGGAGCTGTTTTTT.

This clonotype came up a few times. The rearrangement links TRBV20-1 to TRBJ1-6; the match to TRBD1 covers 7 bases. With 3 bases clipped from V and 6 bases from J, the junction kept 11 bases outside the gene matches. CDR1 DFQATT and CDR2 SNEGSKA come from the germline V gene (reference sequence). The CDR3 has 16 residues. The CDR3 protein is CSASALIGGLNSPLHF. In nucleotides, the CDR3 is TGCAGTGCTAGTGCCCTCATAGGGGGCCTTAATTCACCCCTCCACTTT.

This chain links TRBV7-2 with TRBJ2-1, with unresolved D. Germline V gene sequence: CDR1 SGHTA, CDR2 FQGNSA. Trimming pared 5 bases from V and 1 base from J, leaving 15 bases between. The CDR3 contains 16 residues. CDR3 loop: CASSLSAAASYNEQFF. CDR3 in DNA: TGTGCCAGCAGCCTCTCGGCGGCGGCTTCCTACAATGAGCAGTTCTTC. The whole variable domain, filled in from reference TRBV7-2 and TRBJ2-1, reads GAGVSQSPSNKVTEKGKDVELRCDPISGHTALYWYRQSLGQGLEFLIYFQGNSAPDKSGLPSDRFSAERTGGSVSTLTIQRTQQEDSAVYLCASSLSAAASYNEQFFGPGTRLTVL.

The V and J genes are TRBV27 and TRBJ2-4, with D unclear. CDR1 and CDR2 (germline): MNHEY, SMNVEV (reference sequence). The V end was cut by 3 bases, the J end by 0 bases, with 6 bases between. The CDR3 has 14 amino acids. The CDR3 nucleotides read TGTGCCAGCAGTTTCGCGGTAGCCAAAAACATTCAGTACTTC. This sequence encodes CASSFAVAKNIQYF.

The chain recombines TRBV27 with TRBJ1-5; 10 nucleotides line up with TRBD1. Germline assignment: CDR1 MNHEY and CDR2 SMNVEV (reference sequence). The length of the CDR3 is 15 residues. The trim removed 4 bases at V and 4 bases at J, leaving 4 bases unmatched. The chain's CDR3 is CASSSRDRGNQPQHF. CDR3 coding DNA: TGTGCCAGCAGTTCCCGGGACAGGGGTAATCAGCCCCAGCATTTT.

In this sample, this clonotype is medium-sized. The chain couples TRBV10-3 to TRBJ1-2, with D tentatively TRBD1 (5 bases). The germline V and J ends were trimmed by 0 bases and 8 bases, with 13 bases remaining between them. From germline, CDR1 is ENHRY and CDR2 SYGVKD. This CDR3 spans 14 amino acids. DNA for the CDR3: TGTGCCATCAGTGAGTCGGGAGGGGACGCCGGCTACACCTTC. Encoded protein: CAISESGGDAGYTF.

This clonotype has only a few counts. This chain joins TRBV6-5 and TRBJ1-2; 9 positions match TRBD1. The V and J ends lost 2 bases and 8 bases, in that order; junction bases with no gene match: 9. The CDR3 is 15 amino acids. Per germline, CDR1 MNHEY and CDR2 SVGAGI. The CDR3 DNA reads TGTGCCAGCAGTTACGGGACAGGGAGACCCATCGGCTACACCTTC. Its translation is CASSYGTGRPIGYTF.

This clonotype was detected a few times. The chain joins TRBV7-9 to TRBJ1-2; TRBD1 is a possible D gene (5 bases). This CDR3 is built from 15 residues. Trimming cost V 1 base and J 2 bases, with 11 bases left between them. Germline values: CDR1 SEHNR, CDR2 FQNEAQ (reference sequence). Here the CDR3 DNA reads TGTGCCAGCAGCTTAGGGGGCAGCGTGAACTATGGCTACACCTTC. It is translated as CASSLGGSVNYGYTF.

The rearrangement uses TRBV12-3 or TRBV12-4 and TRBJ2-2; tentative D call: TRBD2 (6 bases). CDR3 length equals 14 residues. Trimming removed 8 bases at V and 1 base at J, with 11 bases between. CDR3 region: CASGGGLNTGELFF. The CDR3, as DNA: TGTGCCAGCGGAGGAGGGCTGAACACCGGGGAGCTGTTTTTT.

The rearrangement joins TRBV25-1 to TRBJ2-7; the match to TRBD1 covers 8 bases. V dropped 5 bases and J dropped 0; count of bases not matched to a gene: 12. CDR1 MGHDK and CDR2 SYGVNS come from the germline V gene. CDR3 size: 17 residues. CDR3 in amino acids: CASSSALGTGTSYEQYF. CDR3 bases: TGTGCCAGCAGTTCGGCGCTGGGGACAGGTACCTCCTACGAGCAGTACTTC.

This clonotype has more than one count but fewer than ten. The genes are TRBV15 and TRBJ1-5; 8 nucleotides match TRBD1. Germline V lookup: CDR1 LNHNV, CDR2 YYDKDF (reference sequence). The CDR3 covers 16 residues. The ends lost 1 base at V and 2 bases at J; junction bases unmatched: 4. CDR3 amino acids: CATSRAQGAGNQPQHF. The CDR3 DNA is TGTGCCACCAGCAGAGCCCAGGGGGCAGGCAATCAGCCCCAGCATTTT.

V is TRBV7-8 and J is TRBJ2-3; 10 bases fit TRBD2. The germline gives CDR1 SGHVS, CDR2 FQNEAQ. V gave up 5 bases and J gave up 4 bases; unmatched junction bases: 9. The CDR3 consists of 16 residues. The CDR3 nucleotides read TGTGCCAGCAGCGTGACTAGCGGGTGGGGCCCAGATACGCAGTATTTT. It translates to CASSVTSGWGPDTQYF. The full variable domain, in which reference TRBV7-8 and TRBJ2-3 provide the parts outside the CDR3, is GAGVSQSPRYKVAKRGQDVALRCDPISGHVSLFWYQQALGQGPEFLTYFQNEAQLDKSGLPSDRFFAERPEGSVSTLKIQRTQQEDSAVYLCASSVTSGWGPDTQYFGPGTRLTVL.

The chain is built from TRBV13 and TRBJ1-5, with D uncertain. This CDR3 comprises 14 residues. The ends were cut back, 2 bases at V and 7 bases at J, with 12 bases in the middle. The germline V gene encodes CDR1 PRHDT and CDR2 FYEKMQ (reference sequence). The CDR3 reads CASSLRAARQPQHF. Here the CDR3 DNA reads TGTGCCAGCAGCTTAAGGGCCGCTCGGCAGCCCCAGCATTTT.

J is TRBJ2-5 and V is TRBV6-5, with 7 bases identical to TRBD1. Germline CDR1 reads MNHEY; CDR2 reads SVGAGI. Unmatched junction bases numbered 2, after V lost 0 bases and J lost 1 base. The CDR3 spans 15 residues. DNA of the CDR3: TGTGCCAGCAGTTACTCGGGACAGCGCCAAGAGACCCAGTACTTC. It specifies CASSYSGQRQETQYF.

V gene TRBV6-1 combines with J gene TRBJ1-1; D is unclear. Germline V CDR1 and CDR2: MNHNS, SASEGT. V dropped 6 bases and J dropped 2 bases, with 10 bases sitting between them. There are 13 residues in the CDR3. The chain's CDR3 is CASSFDTNTEAFF. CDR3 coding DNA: TGTGCCAGCAGCTTCGACACTAACACTGAAGCTTTCTTT.

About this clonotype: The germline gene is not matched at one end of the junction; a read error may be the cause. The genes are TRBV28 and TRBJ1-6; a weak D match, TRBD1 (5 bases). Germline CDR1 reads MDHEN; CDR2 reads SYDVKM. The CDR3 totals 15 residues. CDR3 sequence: CASSEAQGYDSPLHF. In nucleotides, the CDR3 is TGTGCCAGCAGCGAAGCCCAGGGCTATGATTCACCCCTCCACTTT. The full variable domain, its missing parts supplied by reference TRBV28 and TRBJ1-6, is DVKVTQSSRYLVKRTGEKVFLECVQDMDHENMFWYRQDPGLGLRLIYFSYDVKMKEKGDIPEGYSVSREKKERFSLILESASTNQTSMYLCASSEAQGYDSPLHFGNGTRLTVT.

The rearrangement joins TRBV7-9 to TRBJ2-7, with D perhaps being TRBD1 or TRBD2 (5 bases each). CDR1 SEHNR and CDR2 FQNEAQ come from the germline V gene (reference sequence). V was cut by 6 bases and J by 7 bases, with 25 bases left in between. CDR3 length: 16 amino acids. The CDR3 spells CASRRADRSLEGEQYF. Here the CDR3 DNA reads TGTGCCAGCAGACGTGCAGACAGATCCCTAGAGGGGGAGCAGTACTTC.

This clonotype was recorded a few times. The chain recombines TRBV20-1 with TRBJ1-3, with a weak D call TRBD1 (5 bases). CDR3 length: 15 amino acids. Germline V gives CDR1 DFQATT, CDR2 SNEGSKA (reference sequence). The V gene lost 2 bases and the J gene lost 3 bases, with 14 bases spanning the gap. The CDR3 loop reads CSARPIGRVGNTIYF. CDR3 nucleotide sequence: TGCAGTGCTAGACCCATCGGCAGGGTTGGAAACACCATATATTTT.

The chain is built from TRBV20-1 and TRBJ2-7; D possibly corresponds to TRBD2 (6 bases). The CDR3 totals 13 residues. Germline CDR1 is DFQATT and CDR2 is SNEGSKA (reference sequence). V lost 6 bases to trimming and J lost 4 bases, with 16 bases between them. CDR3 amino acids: CSAYQGGEYEQYF. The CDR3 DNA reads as TGCAGTGCCTATCAGGGAGGCGAGTACGAGCAGTACTTC.

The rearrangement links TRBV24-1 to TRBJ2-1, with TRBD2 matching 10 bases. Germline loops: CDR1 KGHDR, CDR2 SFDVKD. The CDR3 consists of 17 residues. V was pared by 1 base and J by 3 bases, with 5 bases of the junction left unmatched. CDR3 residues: CATSDFSSGSLYNEQFF. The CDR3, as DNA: TGTGCCACCAGTGATTTCTCTAGCGGGAGTCTCTACAATGAGCAGTTCTTC.

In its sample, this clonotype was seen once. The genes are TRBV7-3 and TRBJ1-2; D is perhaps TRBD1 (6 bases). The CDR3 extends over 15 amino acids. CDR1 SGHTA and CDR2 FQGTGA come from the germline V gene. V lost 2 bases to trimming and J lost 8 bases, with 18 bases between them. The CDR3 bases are TGTGCCAGCAGCTTAGGACTACAGGGCCAGGGCGGCTACACCTTC. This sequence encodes CASSLGLQGQGGYTF.

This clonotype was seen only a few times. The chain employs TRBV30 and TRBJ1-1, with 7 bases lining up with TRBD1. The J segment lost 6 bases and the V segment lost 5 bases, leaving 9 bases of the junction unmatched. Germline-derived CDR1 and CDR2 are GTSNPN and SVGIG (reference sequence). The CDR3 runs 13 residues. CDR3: CAWRVRGPPEAFF. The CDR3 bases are TGTGCCTGGCGAGTGAGGGGGCCTCCTGAAGCTTTCTTT.

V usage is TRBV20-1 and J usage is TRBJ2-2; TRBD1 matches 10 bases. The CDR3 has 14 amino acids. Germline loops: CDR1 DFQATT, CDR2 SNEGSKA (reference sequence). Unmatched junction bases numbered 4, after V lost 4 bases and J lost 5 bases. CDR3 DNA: TGCAGTGCTACCCCGGGACAGGGGACCGGGGAGCTGTTTTTT. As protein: CSATPGQGTGELFF.

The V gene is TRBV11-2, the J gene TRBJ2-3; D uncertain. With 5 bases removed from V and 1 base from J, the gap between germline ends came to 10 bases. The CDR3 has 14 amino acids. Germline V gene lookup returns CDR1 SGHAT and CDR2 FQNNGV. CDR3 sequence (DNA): TGTGCCAGCAGCCCTCTCTGGGGCACAGATACGCAGTATTTT. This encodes CASSPLWGTDTQYF.

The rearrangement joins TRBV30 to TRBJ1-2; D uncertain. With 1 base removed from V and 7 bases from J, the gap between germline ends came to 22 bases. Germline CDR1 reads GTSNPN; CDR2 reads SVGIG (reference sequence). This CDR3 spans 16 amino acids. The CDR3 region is CAWSGARSPSSGGYTF. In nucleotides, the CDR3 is TGTGCCTGGAGTGGGGCGAGGAGTCCGTCATCGGGTGGCTACACCTTC.

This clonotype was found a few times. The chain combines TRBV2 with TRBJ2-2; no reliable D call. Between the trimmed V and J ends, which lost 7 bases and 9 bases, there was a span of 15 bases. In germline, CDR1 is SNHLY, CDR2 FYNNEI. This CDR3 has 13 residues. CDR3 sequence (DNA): TGTGCCAGCACCCGAAACCCGTCCAGGGAGCTGTTTTTT. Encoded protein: CASTRNPSRELFF.

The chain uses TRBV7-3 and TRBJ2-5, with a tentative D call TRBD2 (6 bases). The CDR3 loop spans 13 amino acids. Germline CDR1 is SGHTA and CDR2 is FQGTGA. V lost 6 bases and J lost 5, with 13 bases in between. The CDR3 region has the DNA TGTGCCAGCAGGTTTGCGGGGTCGGAGACCCAGTACTTC. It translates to CASRFAGSETQYF.